Detailed here is one T cell receptor (beta chain). Its antigen is as yet unknown. Data came from immunoSEQ multiplex PCR; TCRdb stores just in-frame clones and leaves some out. The sample gives some 50,000 clones, 92% of which show up once; less than 2.5% is in the top ten. Looked up from germline, CDR1 is SGHVS and CDR2 is FNYEAQ. Trimming pared 5 bases from V and 4 bases from J, leaving 18 bases between. The CDR3 has 15 amino acids. Time point denoted: week 35, safety follow-up. Each dose delivered 300 ug of mutant IDH1 20-mer peptide subcutaneously with imiquimod. This specimen comes from a study of a mutant IDH1 vaccine in newly diagnosed glioma.

This chain joins TRBV7-6 and TRBJ2-7; TRBD2 might be the D (5 bases). This TCR was recovered from a man in his fifties or sixties with glioma. Source: PBMCs, taken from a glioma patient whose treatment included an IDH1 peptide vaccine. CDR3 DNA sequence: TGTGCCAGCAGCCCTGGCAGCGGCAATTCTTACGAGCAGTACTTC. It yields the protein CASSPGSGNSYEQYF.